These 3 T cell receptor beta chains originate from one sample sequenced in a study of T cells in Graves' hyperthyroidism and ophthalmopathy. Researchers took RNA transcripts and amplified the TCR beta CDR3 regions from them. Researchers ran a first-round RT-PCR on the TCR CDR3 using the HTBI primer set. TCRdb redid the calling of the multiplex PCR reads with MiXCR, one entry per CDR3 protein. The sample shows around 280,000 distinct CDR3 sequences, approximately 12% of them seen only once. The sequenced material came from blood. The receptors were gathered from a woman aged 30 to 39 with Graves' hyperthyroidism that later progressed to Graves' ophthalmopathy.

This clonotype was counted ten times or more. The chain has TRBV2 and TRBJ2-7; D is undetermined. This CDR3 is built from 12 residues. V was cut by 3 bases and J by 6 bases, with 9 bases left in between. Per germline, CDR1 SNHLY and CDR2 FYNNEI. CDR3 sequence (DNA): TGTGCCAGCAGTGATGAAGGGCCCGAGCAGTACTTC. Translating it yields CASSDEGPEQYF.

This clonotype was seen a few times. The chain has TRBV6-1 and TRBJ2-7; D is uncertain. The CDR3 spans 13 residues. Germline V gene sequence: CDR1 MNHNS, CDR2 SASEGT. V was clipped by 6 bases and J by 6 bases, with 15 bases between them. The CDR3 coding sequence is TGTGCCAGCAGCCCGCATGCGGCTACCGAGCAGTACTTC. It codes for CASSPHAATEQYF.

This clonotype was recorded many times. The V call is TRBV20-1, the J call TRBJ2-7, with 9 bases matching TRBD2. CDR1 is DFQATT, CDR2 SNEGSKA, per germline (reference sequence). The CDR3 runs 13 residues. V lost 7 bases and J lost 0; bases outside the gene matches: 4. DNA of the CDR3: TGCAGTGGGGAGCGGGGGGACTCCTACGAGCAGTACTTC. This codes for CSGERGDSYEQYF.